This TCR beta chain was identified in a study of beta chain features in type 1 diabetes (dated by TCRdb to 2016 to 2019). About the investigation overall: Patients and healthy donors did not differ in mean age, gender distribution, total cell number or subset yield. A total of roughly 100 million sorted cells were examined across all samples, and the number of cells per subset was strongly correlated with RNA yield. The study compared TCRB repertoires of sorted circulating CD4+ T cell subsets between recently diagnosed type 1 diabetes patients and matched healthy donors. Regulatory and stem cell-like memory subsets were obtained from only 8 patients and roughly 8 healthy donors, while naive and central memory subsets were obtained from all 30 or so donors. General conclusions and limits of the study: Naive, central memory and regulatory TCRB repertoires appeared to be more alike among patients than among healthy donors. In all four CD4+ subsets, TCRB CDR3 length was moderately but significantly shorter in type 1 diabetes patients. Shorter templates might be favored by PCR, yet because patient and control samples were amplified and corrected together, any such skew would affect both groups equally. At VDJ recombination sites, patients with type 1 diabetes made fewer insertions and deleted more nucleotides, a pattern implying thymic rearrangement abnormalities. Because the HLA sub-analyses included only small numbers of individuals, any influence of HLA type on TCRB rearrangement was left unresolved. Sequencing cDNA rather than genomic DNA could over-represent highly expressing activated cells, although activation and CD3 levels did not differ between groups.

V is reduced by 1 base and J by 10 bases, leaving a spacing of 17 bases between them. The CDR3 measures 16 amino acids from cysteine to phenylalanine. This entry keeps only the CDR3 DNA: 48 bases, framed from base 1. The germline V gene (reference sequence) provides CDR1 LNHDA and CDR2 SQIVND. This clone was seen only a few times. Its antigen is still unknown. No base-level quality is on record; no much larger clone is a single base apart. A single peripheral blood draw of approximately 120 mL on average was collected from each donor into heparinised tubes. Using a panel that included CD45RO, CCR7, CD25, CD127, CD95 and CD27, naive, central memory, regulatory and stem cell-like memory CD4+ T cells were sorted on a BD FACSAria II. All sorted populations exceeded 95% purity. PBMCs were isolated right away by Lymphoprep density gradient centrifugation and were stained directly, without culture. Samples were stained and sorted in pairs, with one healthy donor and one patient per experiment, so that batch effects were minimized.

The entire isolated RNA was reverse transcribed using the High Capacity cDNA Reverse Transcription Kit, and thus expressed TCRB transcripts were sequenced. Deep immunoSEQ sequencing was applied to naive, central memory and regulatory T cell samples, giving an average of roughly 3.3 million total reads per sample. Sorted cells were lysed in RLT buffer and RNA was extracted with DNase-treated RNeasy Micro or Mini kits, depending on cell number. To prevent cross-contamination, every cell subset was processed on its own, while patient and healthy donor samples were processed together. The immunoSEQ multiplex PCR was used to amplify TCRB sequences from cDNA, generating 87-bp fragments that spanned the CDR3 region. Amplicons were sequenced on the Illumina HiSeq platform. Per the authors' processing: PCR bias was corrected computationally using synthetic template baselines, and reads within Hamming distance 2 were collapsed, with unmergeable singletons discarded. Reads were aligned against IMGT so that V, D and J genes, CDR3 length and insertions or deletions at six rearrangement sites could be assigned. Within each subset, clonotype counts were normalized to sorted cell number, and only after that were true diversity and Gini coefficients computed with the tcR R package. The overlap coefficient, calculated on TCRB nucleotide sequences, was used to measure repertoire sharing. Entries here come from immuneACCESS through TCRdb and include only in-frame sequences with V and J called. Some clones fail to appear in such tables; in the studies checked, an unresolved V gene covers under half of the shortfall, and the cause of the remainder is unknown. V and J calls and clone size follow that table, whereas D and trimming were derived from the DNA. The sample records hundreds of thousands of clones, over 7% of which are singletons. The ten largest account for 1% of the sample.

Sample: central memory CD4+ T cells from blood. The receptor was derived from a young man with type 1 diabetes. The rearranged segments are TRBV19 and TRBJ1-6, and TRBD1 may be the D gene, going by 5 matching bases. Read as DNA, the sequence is TGTGCCAGTAGTATAGGAGTCGGGGGTTTGGGATCACCCCTCCACTTT. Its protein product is CASSIGVGGLGSPLHF.